Listed below are T cell receptor beta chains from one sample, sequenced in a study of cytomegalovirus exposure and HLA in healthy donors. Here immunoSEQ multiplex PCR was the method, and the copy in TCRdb shows in-frame clones only, minus some. The sample shows 150,000 to 200,000 clones, approximately 80% of them seen only once. Sequencing was carried out using PBMCs. These receptors were taken from a woman in her 30s in good health and CMV-seronegative. The CDR3 runs from the conserved cysteine through the conserved F or W. Fields, in order: V gene, clone size, J gene, D gene, CDR3 DNA, CDR3 protein. A D gene is named only where the DNA matches it firmly. The size field is filled for only some rows; it gives once, few, many or a size class.

>TRBV29-1|-|TRBJ2-7|TRBD1
TGCAGCGCCAAACAGGGGTCTGGGACCTACGAGCAGTACTTC
CSAKQGSGTYEQYF
>TRBV25-1|-|TRBJ2-5|TRBD1
TGTGCCAGCAGTGATTCGGGACAGTACCAAGAGACCCAGTACTTC
CASSDSGQYQETQYF
>TRBV20-1|-|TRBJ1-3|-
TGCAGTGCTGGGGGGAACACCATATATTTT
CSAGGNTIYF
>TRBV6-1|-|TRBJ2-7|-
TGTGCCAGCAGCGAAAGGGGGGGGGCGACTAGCCCCTACGAGCAGTACTTC
CASSERGGATSPYEQYF
>TRBV6-5|-|TRBJ2-7|-
TGTGCCAGCAGTTACTCGTCCGCCTATTCCTACGAGCAGTACTTC
CASSYSSAYSYEQYF
>TRBV2|-|TRBJ2-1|TRBD2
TGTGCCAGCAGTACCCCGGGACTAGCGGGGGGGGATTACAATGAGCAGTTCTTC
CASSTPGLAGGDYNEQFF
>TRBV7-9|few|TRBJ1-1|TRBD1
TGTGCCAGCAGCCGTACGGGACAGGTGAACACTGAAGCTTTCTTT
CASSRTGQVNTEAFF
>TRBV2|once|TRBJ2-3|-
TGTGCCTCTACAGGGTGGAATACGCAGTATTTT
CASTGWNTQYF
>TRBV5-8|-|TRBJ2-7|-
TGTGCCAGCAGCCCTTATCTGATGCGGGCGCCCTCCTACGAGCAGTACTTC
CASSPYLMRAPSYEQYF
>TRBV11-2|-|TRBJ2-3|-
TGTGCCAGCAGCTTAGGTGGAGGGTACTTGGATACGCAGTATTTT
CASSLGGGYLDTQYF
>TRBV6-1|-|TRBJ1-5|-
TGTGCCAGCAGTGGGTTATCTCAGGGTAAGAGCAATCAGCCCCAGCATTTT
CASSGLSQGKSNQPQHF
>TRBV7-9|-|TRBJ2-7|TRBD1
TGTGCCAGCGGACAGGGACAGGCTTCCTACGAGCAGTACTTC
CASGQGQASYEQYF
>TRBV6-1|-|TRBJ1-1|-
TGTGCCAGCACAAGGGACATTCCCAGGAACACTGAAGCTTTCTTT
CASTRDIPRNTEAFF
>TRBV5-1|few|TRBJ2-3|TRBD2
TGCGCCAGCAGCTTGGCCGAGGTAGCGGGAAGCAGGCAGTATTTT
CASSLAEVAGSRQYF
>TRBV5-1|-|TRBJ1-2|-
TGCGCCAGCAGCTTGACCCAGGGGAACCTCTATGGCTACACCTTC
CASSLTQGNLYGYTF
>TRBV18|-|TRBJ2-5|-
TGTGCCAGCTCACCACGATCGGCGGAAATCAGTTCGGAGACCCAGTACTTC
CASSPRSAEISSETQYF
>TRBV4-1|-|TRBJ1-1|-
TGCGCCAGCAGCCAAGGGTGGCAGGGGCGGACTGAAGCTTTCTTT
CASSQGWQGRTEAFF
>TRBV5-1|-|TRBJ2-3|-
TGCGCCAGCAGCTTGGAGGGGGAGACAGATACGCAGTATTTT
CASSLEGETDTQYF
>TRBV6-1|-|TRBJ1-2|TRBD1
TGTGCCTCCAGGGACAGCGGACGGGGCTACACCTTC
CASRDSGRGYTF
>TRBV4-3|few|TRBJ1-3|-
TGCGCCAGCAGCCAAGACTGGCAGACTGTCGGGAACACCATATATTTT
CASSQDWQTVGNTIYF
>TRBV6-5|-|TRBJ2-1|-
TGTGCCAGCAGTTACCGGCGGGGTTCCTACAATGAGCAGTTCTTC
CASSYRRGSYNEQFF
>TRBV7-9|-|TRBJ1-5|-
TGTGCCAGCAGCCAGAGGGGAGGGTTCGGCAATCAGCCCCAGCATTTT
CASSQRGGFGNQPQHF
>TRBV6-5|-|TRBJ2-2|-
TGTGCCAGCAGAGTTACGGGAACCGGGGAGCTGTTTTTT
CASRVTGTGELFF
>TRBV30|few|TRBJ1-2|-
TGTGCCTGGAGCTCCGGGGGTGGCTACACCTTC
CAWSSGGGYTF
>TRBV6-4|-|TRBJ2-1|-
TGTGCCAGCAGTGATGTGGGGCAGCTCCAGTTCTTC
CASSDVGQLQFF
>TRBV19|-|TRBJ2-1|-
TGTGCCAGTACCCTAGGCTGGCGGAGCTCCTACAATGAGCAGTTCTTC
CASTLGWRSSYNEQFF
>TRBV5-1|few|TRBJ2-2|TRBD1
TGCGCCAGCAGCTTAGGACAGGGAATCGGGGAGCTGTTTTTT
CASSLGQGIGELFF
>TRBV5-4|-|TRBJ2-5|TRBD1
TGTGCCAGCAGTTCGGGACAGACCCAAGAGACCCAGTACTTC
CASSSGQTQETQYF
>TRBV6-5|-|TRBJ1-3|-
TGTGCCAGCAGTTACGATGGGGGGACTGGAAACACCATATATTTT
CASSYDGGTGNTIYF
>TRBV19|-|TRBJ1-5|TRBD1
TGTGCCAGTAGTTTTGACAGGGAGGCGGGTCAGCCCCAGCATTTT
CASSFDREAGQPQHF
>TRBV14|-|TRBJ1-1|-
TGTGCCAGCAGCCCTCTCGCGGGCACTGAAGCTTTCTTT
CASSPLAGTEAFF
>TRBV5-4|-|TRBJ2-5|TRBD2
TGTGCCAGCAGCGCGACTAGCGGGCGAGGGGAGACCCAGTACTTC
CASSATSGRGETQYF
>TRBV6-1|once|TRBJ2-2|-
TGTGCCAGCAGTGAAGCCCGGCGCGACAGGTTCAGGGGGGAGCTGTTTTTT
CASSEARRDRFRGELFF
>TRBV4-2|-|TRBJ1-2|TRBD1
TGTGCCAGCAGCCACCAACAATCGGACAGGGGCGGCTACCCCTTC
CASSHQQSDRGGYPF
>TRBV29-1|-|TRBJ1-4|-
TGCAGCGTTGACCGGCAGGGTGGGGAAAAACTGTTTTTT
CSVDRQGGEKLFF
>TRBV2|-|TRBJ1-2|TRBD1
TGTGCCAGCAGTATATACCCGGGACAGGGAGATTATGGCTACACCTTC
CASSIYPGQGDYGYTF
>TRBV29-1|-|TRBJ2-3|TRBD2
TGCAGCGTGGTTAACCCGAGCGGGAGGGCCTCAGATACGCAGTATTTT
CSVVNPSGRASDTQYF
>TRBV5-1|-|TRBJ1-1|-
TGCGCCAGCAGCTTGCGAAGGCGGGGGGCCGGAAACACTGAAGCTTTCTTT
CASSLRRRGAGNTEAFF
>TRBV5-4|once|TRBJ2-1|TRBD1
TGTGCCAGCAGGCTAGGACAGGCCTACAATGAGCAGTTCTTC
CASRLGQAYNEQFF
>TRBV4-1|-|TRBJ2-7|TRBD1
TGCGCCAGCAGCCAGGGAGGTGGGACAGGTTTCTACGAGCAGTACTTC
CASSQGGGTGFYEQYF
>TRBV2|-|TRBJ1-2|-
TGTGCCAGCAGTGAAATATGGTCCGGGATTTACACCTTC
CASSEIWSGIYTF
>TRBV7-2|-|TRBJ2-1|-
TGTGCCAGCAGCTTAGTCAGGGCTTTTAGGGGCCCCAATGAGCAGTTCTTC
CASSLVRAFRGPNEQFF
>TRBV6-6|-|TRBJ2-3|TRBD2
TGTGCCAGCAGTTACATCGCGGGAGCTACAGATACGCAGTATTTT
CASSYIAGATDTQYF
>TRBV7-2|few|TRBJ2-7|TRBD1
TGTGCCAGCAGCTTAGATCGGGACAGGGGCCCCTACGAGCAGTACTTC
CASSLDRDRGPYEQYF
>TRBV5-1|-|TRBJ1-1|TRBD1
TGCGCCAGCAGACGCGGACAGGGACGGGGTGAAGCTTTCTTT
CASRRGQGRGEAFF
>TRBV18|-|TRBJ2-7|TRBD1
TGTGCCAGCTCAAGACAGGGTAACTACGAGCAGTACTTC
CASSRQGNYEQYF
>TRBV2|-|TRBJ1-2|-
TGTGCCAAGAAGGTTGGGCACAATAACTATGGCTACACCTTC
CAKKVGHNNYGYTF
>TRBV27|-|TRBJ1-4|TRBD1
TGTGCCAGCAGTTATGGTATGGGGACAGGGAAGAATGAAAAACTGTTTTTT
CASSYGMGTGKNEKLFF
>TRBV2|-|TRBJ1-5|-
TGTGCCAGCAGACGAGACAGATTCGGCAATCAGCCCCAGCATTTT
CASRRDRFGNQPQHF